This entry is about one T cell receptor beta chain. Its cognate antigen is unknown. This specimen belongs to a study of cytotoxic CD8 clonotypes in ibrutinib-treated CLL. In the study overall: The study recorded mean values of about 260,000 productive templates and approximately 94,000 productive rearrangements per sample. Study outcomes and limitations: Baseline clonality, higher than in age-matched healthy donors, tracked circulating CD8+ T-cell counts.

Only in-frame clones appear in the TCRdb table, and some are missing; sequencing was by immunoSEQ multiplex PCR. The repertoire consists of tens of thousands of clones, with roughly two thirds occurring once and the leading ten covering roughly 12%. The germline gives CDR1 SGHDT, CDR2 YYEEEE. V lost 4 bases and J 0 bases, leaving 16 bases between the germline ends. This CDR3 contains 16 residues. The material was PBMCs, obtained after 12 months of ibrutinib treatment. The chain joins TRBV5-6 to TRBJ1-1; D possibly corresponds to TRBD1 (5 bases). This TCR derives from a human donor with chronic lymphocytic leukemia. The CDR3 loop is CASSVSSRTLNTEAFF. The CDR3 DNA sequence: TGTGCCAGCAGCGTATCCTCCAGGACACTGAACACTGAAGCTTTCTTT.